This section outlines one T cell receptor (beta chain) sequence together with its context. The CDR3 consists of 15 residues. Per the germline V gene, CDR1 is SGHRS and CDR2 is YFSETQ. V gave up 3 bases and J gave up 5 bases; unmatched junction bases: 4. The data stem from a study of T cell changes during pregnancy in multiple sclerosis. Method: immunoSEQ multiplex PCR; TCRdb's copy keeps in-frame clones and lacks some. The sample has tens of thousands of clones, roughly nine tenths seen once. J is TRBJ2-7 and V is TRBV5-1, with 14 bases fitting TRBD2. The receptor was derived from a female donor with multiple sclerosis, enrolled in a pregnancy study. The specimen comprised CD4+ T cells from peripheral blood mononuclear cells, sampled in the first trimester of pregnancy. The CDR3: CASSWTSGRTDEQYF. The CDR3 coding sequence is TGCGCCAGCAGCTGGACTAGCGGGAGGACCGACGAGCAGTACTTC.